These T cell receptor beta chains were read from a single sample in a study of T cells in Graves' hyperthyroidism and ophthalmopathy. A single record per CDR3 protein comes from TCRdb applying MiXCR to the multiplex PCR reads. The sample includes some 510,000 distinct CDR3 sequences, about a fifth seen only once; the top ten take about 30%. The sequencing input was blood. The receptors here all came from a man aged 18 to 30 with Graves' hyperthyroidism. Each CDR3 is given with its conserved first and last residue. A D gene is named only where the DNA matches it firmly. The size of a clone is reported for some rows only, either as once, few or many, or as a class for expanded clones.

abundance	d_gene	v_gene	j_gene	CDR3nt	CDR3aa
many	NA	TRBV10-3	TRBJ1-2	TGTGCCATCAGTGAGCCGCCGATTCATGGCTACACCTTC	CAISEPPIHGYTF
NA	NA	TRBV5-1	TRBJ2-7	TGCGCCAGCAGCTCGAAAGGACCCGCCTACGAGCAGTACTTC	CASSSKGPAYEQYF
once	NA	TRBV12-3/TRBV12-4	TRBJ1-1	TGTGCCAGCAGTCCCGGACGTCACACTGAAGCTTTCTTT	CASSPGRHTEAFF
few	TRBD1	TRBV7-3	TRBJ2-5	TGTGCCAGCAGCTCGGAGGGGACAGGGGGAGAGACCCAGTACTTC	CASSSEGTGGETQYF
many	TRBD2	TRBV14	TRBJ2-7	TGTGCCAGCAGCCAAAGCGGGGGGGCCAAGGGAGACGAGCAGTACTTC	CASSQSGGAKGDEQYF
NA	NA	TRBV6-5	TRBJ2-5	TGTGCCAGCGTTGGGGGGGCTTTCGAGACCCAGTACTTC	CASVGGAFETQYF
many	NA	TRBV25-1	TRBJ2-2	TGTGCCAGCAGTGGGCCCCCGAGGGACGGGGAGCTGTTTTTT	CASSGPPRDGELFF
many	NA	TRBV19	TRBJ1-2	TGTGCCATTCAAAACCCCTACTATGGCTACACCTTC	CAIQNPYYGYTF
many	TRBD1	TRBV6-1	TRBJ1-2	TGTGCCAGCAGTGGACAGGGGGCGTTGGGCTACACCTTC	CASSGQGALGYTF
many	TRBD1	TRBV20-1	TRBJ1-1	TGCAGTGCCAGACAGGGAGGGACTGAAGCTTTCTTT	CSARQGGTEAFF
NA	NA	TRBV19	TRBJ2-2	TGTGCCAGTATGGGGGTTGGCACCGGGGAGCTGTTTTTT	CASMGVGTGELFF
many	TRBD2	TRBV12-3/TRBV12-4	TRBJ2-7	TGTGCCAGCAGTTTAGGGGGACTAGCGGGCGAGCAGTACTTC	CASSLGGLAGEQYF
many	NA	TRBV19	TRBJ1-1	TGTGCCAGCGCACCCAGTCATACTGAAGCTTTCTTT	CASAPSHTEAFF
many	NA	TRBV6-5	TRBJ1-6	TGTGCCAGCAGTTACATGCGGTCGGCGTATAATTCACCCCTCCACTTT	CASSYMRSAYNSPLHF
NA	NA	TRBV6-2/TRBV6-3	TRBJ1-3	TGTGCCAGCAGTTACTCGGACAGCGGAAACACCATATATTTT	CASSYSDSGNTIYF
once	TRBD1	TRBV6-2/TRBV6-3	TRBJ1-2	TGTGCCAGCAGGACAGATCGGACAGGGGAACGCTATGGCTACACCTTC	CASRTDRTGERYGYTF
many	TRBD1	TRBV19	TRBJ1-1	TGTGCCAGTAGCTGGACAGGGGGAAACACTGAAGCTTTCTTT	CASSWTGGNTEAFF
NA	TRBD1	TRBV6-5	TRBJ2-7	TGTGCCACAGTTATGGGACAGGGCCGCGAGCAGTACTTC	CATVMGQGREQYF
many	NA	TRBV25-1	TRBJ2-2	TGTGCCAGCAGTTCCGGGACCAGCACCGGGGAGCTGTTTTTT	CASSSGTSTGELFF
many	NA	TRBV7-2	TRBJ2-2	TGTGCCAGCCTTGGGGGCGAAGTGGCCGGGGAGCTGTTTTTT	CASLGGEVAGELFF
many	TRBD1	TRBV6-1	TRBJ1-2	TGTGCCAGCAGAAGGGACAGGGGCTATGGCTACACCTTC	CASRRDRGYGYTF
few	NA	TRBV20-1	TRBJ1-1	TGCAGTGCCAGAGATGAGGGAAACACTGAAGCTTTCTTT	CSARDEGNTEAFF
many	NA	TRBV5-1	TRBJ1-2	TGCGCCAGCAGCTTGCCATGGGGTGGCTACACCTTC	CASSLPWGGYTF
NA	NA	TRBV4-1	TRBJ2-2	TGCGCCAGCAGCCAAGGGAGGATGAACACCGGGGAGCTGTTTTTT	CASSQGRMNTGELFF
NA	NA	TRBV27	TRBJ2-7	TGTGCCAGCGCGATAGTGGGCGGGTACGAGCAGTACTTC	CASAIVGGYEQYF
few	NA	TRBV6-1	TRBJ1-2	TGTGCCACCCTAGGGGGAGGGAACTATGGCTACACCTTC	CATLGGGNYGYTF
NA	NA	TRBV11-2	TRBJ2-6	TGTGCCAGCAGCCCCGAGACAGCGCTTAATGGGGCCAACGTCCTGACTTTC	CASSPETALNGANVLTF
many	NA	TRBV12-3/TRBV12-4	TRBJ1-3	TGTGCCAGCAGAACCCGGATAAATGGAAACACCATATATTTT	CASRTRINGNTIYF
NA	TRBD1	TRBV14	TRBJ1-1	TGTGCCATCAGCCAGAGGACAGGGGCGGACACTGAAGCTTTCTTT	CAISQRTGADTEAFF
many	NA	TRBV6-2/TRBV6-3	TRBJ2-7	TGTGCCAGCAGTAACAGGGTTCGCGCGGGTATGGCCACCTACGAGCAGTACTTC	CASSNRVRAGMATYEQYF
many	NA	TRBV25-1	TRBJ1-1	TGTGCCAGCAGTCGGTGGGGCACTGAAGCTTTCTTT	CASSRWGTEAFF
few	NA	TRBV19	TRBJ1-2	TGTGCCAGTAGTATAGTGGGTCGGCCTTTGGATGGCTACACCTTC	CASSIVGRPLDGYTF